The clone carrying this T cell receptor (beta chain) was recorded at least ten times. Its antigen is unidentified. Its ends do not fully match the called genes, so a read error is possible. This record belongs to a study of shared clonotypes between healthy human individuals. This CDR3 has 16 amino acids. Per the germline V gene, CDR1 is SSHAT and CDR2 is FNYEAQ (reference sequence). Here immunoSEQ multiplex PCR was the method, and the copy in TCRdb shows in-frame clones only, minus some. The table has 950,000 to 1,100,000 clones, around four fifths seen once. Overall study findings and caveats: Larger estimated richness was generally recorded for naive subsets relative to memory subsets.

Sample: memory CD4+ T cells sorted from blood. Subset noted: CD45RA-negative fraction. This receptor was taken from a young man in good health. This chain joins TRBV7-7 and TRBJ1-6, with 9 positions matching TRBD1. The CDR3 bases are TGTGCTAGCAGCTCAGCGGGACAGGGCCGCAATTCACCCCTCCACTTT. It translates to CASSSAGQGRNSPLHF.